This is a list of T cell receptor beta chains from one sample in a study of cytomegalovirus exposure and HLA in healthy donors. Assay: immunoSEQ multiplex PCR; the TCRdb copy retains only in-frame clones and omits some. The sample carries around 200,000 clones, around 79% recorded once. The specimen sequenced was PBMCs. Source of these receptors: a male donor in good health and CMV-seronegative. The CDR3 runs from the conserved cysteine through the conserved F or W. The order of the fields is D gene, clone size, J gene, V gene, CDR3 protein, CDR3 DNA. A D gene is named only where the DNA matches it firmly. Clone size appears in some rows only: once, few, many, or a class for an expanded clone.

d_call: NA; clone_size: NA; j_call: TRBJ1-1; v_call: TRBV5-6; cdr3_aa: CASSSVRTGTKNTEAFF; cdr3_nt: TGTGCCAGCAGCTCGGTGAGAACTGGGACAAAGAACACTGAAGCTTTCTTT
d_call: NA; clone_size: NA; j_call: TRBJ2-1; v_call: TRBV21-1; cdr3_aa: CASYRLAGHNEQFF; cdr3_nt: TGTGCCAGCTATCGCCTAGCGGGACACAATGAGCAGTTCTTC
d_call: NA; clone_size: few; j_call: TRBJ1-1; v_call: TRBV5-1; cdr3_aa: CASSLGTGMNTEAFF; cdr3_nt: TGCGCCAGCAGCTTGGGAACAGGGATGAACACTGAAGCTTTCTTT
d_call: TRBD1; clone_size: NA; j_call: TRBJ1-2; v_call: TRBV4-3; cdr3_aa: CASSQDWTGANYGYTF; cdr3_nt: TGCGCCAGCAGCCAAGATTGGACAGGTGCTAACTATGGCTACACCTTC
d_call: TRBD2; clone_size: NA; j_call: TRBJ2-2; v_call: TRBV30; cdr3_aa: CAWGTSGGGSRELFF; cdr3_nt: TGTGCCTGGGGGACTAGCGGGGGGGGGAGCCGGGAGCTGTTTTTT
d_call: NA; clone_size: NA; j_call: TRBJ1-6; v_call: TRBV15; cdr3_aa: CATSRVQGYNSPLHF; cdr3_nt: TGTGCCACCAGCAGAGTCCAGGGTTATAATTCACCCCTCCACTTT
d_call: TRBD1; clone_size: few; j_call: TRBJ1-1; v_call: TRBV28; cdr3_aa: CASLTGTGSTEAFF; cdr3_nt: TGTGCCAGCTTAACCGGGACAGGGAGCACTGAAGCTTTCTTT
d_call: NA; clone_size: few; j_call: TRBJ1-2; v_call: TRBV6-1; cdr3_aa: CASNLGQLEGYTF; cdr3_nt: TGTGCCAGCAATCTGGGCCAACTAGAAGGCTACACCTTC
d_call: TRBD1; clone_size: NA; j_call: TRBJ1-4; v_call: TRBV28; cdr3_aa: CASGGQGVEKLFF; cdr3_nt: TGTGCCAGCGGCGGGCAGGGGGTCGAAAAACTGTTTTTT
d_call: NA; clone_size: NA; j_call: TRBJ2-5; v_call: TRBV6-5; cdr3_aa: CASKRGAKETQYF; cdr3_nt: TGTGCCAGCAAACGGGGGGCAAAAGAGACCCAGTACTTC
d_call: NA; clone_size: NA; j_call: TRBJ2-5; v_call: TRBV19; cdr3_aa: CASSIDAGYQETQYF; cdr3_nt: TGTGCCAGTAGTATAGATGCAGGGTACCAAGAGACCCAGTACTTC
d_call: NA; clone_size: NA; j_call: TRBJ2-1; v_call: TRBV7-3; cdr3_aa: CASSFPTRRSYNEQFF; cdr3_nt: TGTGCCAGCAGCTTCCCCACTAGGAGGTCCTACAATGAGCAGTTCTTC
d_call: TRBD2; clone_size: NA; j_call: TRBJ2-7; v_call: TRBV5-1; cdr3_aa: CASSLGTTRVDEQYF; cdr3_nt: TGCGCCAGCAGCTTAGGGACTACGCGGGTGGACGAGCAGTACTTC
d_call: TRBD1; clone_size: NA; j_call: TRBJ2-1; v_call: TRBV15; cdr3_aa: CATSRGGTGPDEQFF; cdr3_nt: TGTGCCACCAGCAGAGGGGGGACAGGTCCGGATGAGCAGTTCTTC
d_call: TRBD1; clone_size: NA; j_call: TRBJ2-3; v_call: TRBV6-5; cdr3_aa: CASSYSDRADTQYF; cdr3_nt: TGTGCTAGCAGTTACTCCGACAGGGCAGATACGCAGTATTTT
d_call: TRBD1; clone_size: NA; j_call: TRBJ1-5; v_call: TRBV5-1; cdr3_aa: CASSHRGGNQPQHF; cdr3_nt: TGCGCCAGCAGCCACAGGGGTGGCAATCAGCCCCAGCATTTT
d_call: NA; clone_size: NA; j_call: TRBJ2-2; v_call: TRBV7-3; cdr3_aa: CASSQALATTGELFF; cdr3_nt: TGTGCCAGCAGCCAAGCGTTGGCTACCACCGGGGAGCTGTTTTTT
d_call: NA; clone_size: few; j_call: TRBJ1-1; v_call: TRBV5-6; cdr3_aa: CASSLEGHTNTEAFF; cdr3_nt: TGTGCCAGCAGCTTGGAGGGACACACGAACACTGAAGCTTTCTTT
d_call: NA; clone_size: NA; j_call: TRBJ2-1; v_call: TRBV7-2; cdr3_aa: CASRLAPPEGEQFF; cdr3_nt: TGTGCCAGCAGACTCGCACCCCCCGAGGGTGAGCAGTTCTTC
d_call: TRBD1; clone_size: NA; j_call: TRBJ2-2; v_call: TRBV6-5; cdr3_aa: CASSAGQGVTGELFF; cdr3_nt: TGTGCCAGCAGTGCTGGACAGGGGGTCACCGGGGAGCTGTTTTTT
d_call: NA; clone_size: NA; j_call: TRBJ2-2; v_call: TRBV7-3; cdr3_aa: CASSLTLAGTGELFF; cdr3_nt: TGTGCCAGCAGCTTAACACTGGCGGGCACCGGGGAGCTGTTTTTT
d_call: NA; clone_size: few; j_call: TRBJ1-1; v_call: TRBV18; cdr3_aa: CASLGDMNTEAFF; cdr3_nt: TGTGCCAGTCTGGGAGACATGAACACTGAAGCTTTCTTT
d_call: TRBD1; clone_size: few; j_call: TRBJ1-3; v_call: TRBV7-6; cdr3_aa: CASSQQTGELAGNTIYF; cdr3_nt: TGTGCCAGCAGTCAACAAACAGGGGAACTAGCAGGAAACACCATATATTTT
d_call: TRBD1; clone_size: NA; j_call: TRBJ2-7; v_call: TRBV7-6; cdr3_aa: CASSFRDRGSYEQYF; cdr3_nt: TGTGCCAGCAGCTTCCGGGACAGGGGGTCCTACGAGCAGTACTTC
d_call: TRBD2; clone_size: many; j_call: TRBJ2-5; v_call: TRBV28; cdr3_aa: CASSGGVVLSQYF; cdr3_nt: TGTGCCAGCAGTGGGGGGGTGGTTTTGTCCCAGTACTTC
d_call: NA; clone_size: NA; j_call: TRBJ1-5; v_call: TRBV11-2; cdr3_aa: CASSLSVARSSNQPQHF; cdr3_nt: TGTGCCAGCAGCTTAAGCGTGGCACGATCTAGCAATCAGCCCCAGCATTTT
d_call: TRBD1; clone_size: NA; j_call: TRBJ1-6; v_call: TRBV6-1; cdr3_aa: CAGKGQGINNSPLHF; cdr3_nt: TGTGCCGGAAAGGGACAGGGGATTAATAATTCACCCCTCCACTTT
d_call: NA; clone_size: few; j_call: TRBJ1-6; v_call: TRBV15; cdr3_aa: CATSRDRERSPLHF; cdr3_nt: TGTGCCACCAGCAGAGATCGGGAGAGATCACCCCTCCACTTT
d_call: TRBD1; clone_size: once; j_call: TRBJ1-3; v_call: TRBV19; cdr3_aa: CASRSTGTGNTIYF; cdr3_nt: TGTGCCAGTAGATCGACAGGGACTGGAAACACCATATATTTT